The sequence of this TCR beta chain was determined in a study of blood T cell repertoires in COVID-19. Study-wide context: The study drew acute and convalescent COVID-19 samples from the United States, Italy and Spain.

As processed by the authors: By means of reference gene primer amplification, nucleated cell counts were estimated. Generated by immunoSEQ multiplex PCR, the TCRdb table keeps only in-frame clones and is missing some. The D gene and trimming were derived from the DNA, and the V and J assignments and clone size from that table. The table includes tens of thousands of clones, approximately 86% detected once. The CDR3 has 12 residues. V lost 4 bases and J 6 bases, leaving 11 bases between the germline ends. Germline loops: CDR1 DFQATT, CDR2 SNEGSKA (reference sequence). The receptor was isolated from a woman at least 80 years old with acute or convalescent COVID-19. This rearrangement joins TRBV20-1 to TRBJ2-3; D remains unclear. Sequenced input: peripheral blood. The CDR3 nucleotides read TGCAGTGCTACTGACCGGTTCGATACGCAGTATTTT. It yields the protein CSATDRFDTQYF.